This T cell receptor (beta chain) was identified during a study of shared clonotypes between healthy human individuals. Several immunoSEQ 96-well plates shared each subset's DNA, each plate a replicate. Only in-frame clones appear in the TCRdb table, and some are missing; sequencing was by immunoSEQ multiplex PCR. The sample carries under 600,000 clones, 95% to 96% recorded once. Per the germline V gene, CDR1 is LNHDA and CDR2 is SQIVND (reference sequence). The CDR3 totals 15 residues. The V gene lost 5 bases and the J gene lost 2 bases, with 14 bases spanning the gap. On this clone: Antigen specificity is unknown.

Study-wide results and caveats: Genetic and exposure-history diversity was limited by the small donor number. Among non-shared clonotypes, generation probabilities were lower than among those shared by all four donors.

The chain recombines TRBV19 with TRBJ2-3; possibly TRBD1 for D (6 bases). The sequenced sample was naive CD4+ T cells sorted from blood. Sample subset: CD45RA+ positively selected. The TCR was taken from a woman under 40 in good health. CDR3 nucleotide sequence: TGTGCCAGTAGTGCAGGGGCATGGACCACAGATACGCAGTATTTT. It specifies CASSAGAWTTDTQYF.